Below, 9 T cell receptor beta chains from the same sample are listed, as sequenced in a study of cytotoxic CD8 clonotypes in ibrutinib-treated CLL. The assay was immunoSEQ multiplex PCR, and TCRdb's table has in-frame clones only and misses some. This table holds tens of thousands of clones, around four fifths found once. The source was PBMCs, collected after 24 months of ibrutinib treatment. The receptor source for this set is a human donor with chronic lymphocytic leukemia.

The V call is TRBV7-7, the J call TRBJ2-7; a weak D match, TRBD2 (6 bases). Germline V gives CDR1 SSHAT, CDR2 FNYEAQ (reference sequence). V lost 5 bases and J lost 2, with 16 bases in between. This CDR3 is built from 15 residues. CDR3 DNA: TGTGCCAGCAGCCCAAATCTAGCGCCAACCTACGAGCAGTACTTC. This sequence encodes CASSPNLAPTYEQYF.

The rearrangement uses TRBV9 and TRBJ2-1; the match to TRBD2 covers 7 bases. This CDR3 is 16 amino acids long. With 0 bases clipped from V and 6 bases from J, the junction kept 9 bases outside the gene matches. CDR1 and CDR2 (germline): SGDLS, YYNGEE. CDR3 amino acids: CASSVATSGNVNEQFF. CDR3 DNA: TGTGCCAGCAGCGTAGCTACCAGCGGGAATGTCAATGAGCAGTTCTTC.

This chain links TRBV29-1 with TRBJ2-1; D not certain. The germline V gene has CDR1 SQVTM and CDR2 ANQGSEA. Trimming removed 1 base at V and 6 bases at J, with 10 bases between. This CDR3 has 13 residues. The CDR3 coding sequence is TGCAGCGTTGAAGGGGCGAGGTTCAATGAGCAGTTCTTC. Its translation: CSVEGARFNEQFF.

A single count supports this clone. The rearrangement links TRBV7-9 to TRBJ2-7; D is possibly TRBD2 (5 bases). Germline V lookup: CDR1 SEHNR, CDR2 FQNEAQ (reference sequence). The V end was cut by 0 bases, the J end by 0 bases, with 9 bases between. The length of the CDR3 is 15 residues. CDR3 loop: CASSLALGSSYEQYF. CDR3 in DNA: TGTGCCAGCAGCTTAGCGCTGGGGAGCTCCTACGAGCAGTACTTC.

This clone has more than one count but fewer than ten. This sequence joins TRBV19 and TRBJ2-1, with D perhaps matching TRBD2 (5 bases). This CDR3 region has 15 residues. Germline values: CDR1 LNHDA, CDR2 SQIVND (reference sequence). Trimming stripped 9 bases from V and 5 bases from J, with 20 bases between. CDR3 in amino acids: CARVITGRRDNEQFF. CDR3 sequence (DNA): TGTGCCAGGGTCATAACGGGGAGAAGGGACAATGAGCAGTTCTTC.

This clone was seen a few times. V and J are TRBV7-2 and TRBJ2-7; the D gene is possibly TRBD2 (6 bases). The CDR3 runs 13 residues. Germline V lookup: CDR1 SGHTA, CDR2 FQGNSA. V was pared by 2 bases and J by 7 bases, with 12 bases between. CDR3 sequence: CASSLFGGVEQYF. CDR3 sequence (DNA): TGTGCCAGCAGCTTATTTGGAGGGGTTGAGCAGTACTTC.

The chain recombines TRBV7-2 with TRBJ1-3; weak D call: TRBD1 (5 bases). Germline CDR1 SGHTA, CDR2 FQGNSA. V was shortened by 1 base and J by 0 bases, with 13 bases between the two germline ends. The CDR3 consists of 17 residues. Here the CDR3 DNA reads TGTGCCAGCAGCTTAGTCGGGGGACTAACCTCTGGAAACACCATATATTTT. This translates into CASSLVGGLTSGNTIYF.

J is TRBJ2-3 and V is TRBV7-2, with D unresolved. V gave up 2 bases and J gave up 4 bases, with 7 bases separating them. Germline values: CDR1 SGHTA, CDR2 FQGNSA. The CDR3 has 13 amino acids. CDR3 nucleotide sequence: TGTGCCAGCAGCTTATCATCCCCAGATACGCAGTATTTT. This codes for CASSLSSPDTQYF.

This sequence joins TRBV29-1 and TRBJ1-1; TRBD1 is a possible D gene (6 bases). V lost 4 bases and J lost 4, with 28 bases in between. The germline CDR1 and CDR2 sequences are SQVTM and ANQGSEA. The CDR3 is 18 residues long. The CDR3 here is CSVVGTQNRETGGTEAFF. DNA of the CDR3: TGCAGCGTTGTTGGGACCCAAAACCGAGAGACAGGAGGCACTGAAGCTTTCTTT.